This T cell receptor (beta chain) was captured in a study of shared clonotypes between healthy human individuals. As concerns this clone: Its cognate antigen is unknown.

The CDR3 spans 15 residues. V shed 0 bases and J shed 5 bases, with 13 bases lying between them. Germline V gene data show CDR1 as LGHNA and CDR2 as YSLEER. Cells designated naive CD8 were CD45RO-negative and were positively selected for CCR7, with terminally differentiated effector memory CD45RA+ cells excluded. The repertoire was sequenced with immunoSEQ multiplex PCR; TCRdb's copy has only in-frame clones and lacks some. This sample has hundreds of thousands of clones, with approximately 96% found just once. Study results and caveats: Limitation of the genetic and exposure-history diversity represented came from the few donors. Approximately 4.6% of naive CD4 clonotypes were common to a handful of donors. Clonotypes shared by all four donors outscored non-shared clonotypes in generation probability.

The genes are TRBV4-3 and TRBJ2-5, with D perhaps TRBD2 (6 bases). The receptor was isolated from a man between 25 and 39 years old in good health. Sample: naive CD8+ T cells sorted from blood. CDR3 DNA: TGCGCCAGCAGCCAAGAGCGGGACCCTCCGGAGACCCAGTACTTC. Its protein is CASSQERDPPETQYF.